The 10 T cell receptor beta chains below were found in one sample sequenced in a study of chemoradiotherapy in HPV16-positive cancers (dated by TCRdb to 2022 to 2024). The library was obtained by the immunoSEQ multiplex PCR assay. TCRdb holds this immuneACCESS table with in-frame rearrangements only. Some clones are missing; in checked studies, unresolved V genes explain under half, and the rest has no known cause. Counted in this sample were about 20,000 clones; around 92% of them appeared once. Of the sample, roughly 2.3% is held by the ten largest clones. Here the sequenced sample was blood, taken from a patient who underwent chemoradiotherapy. These receptors were collected from a human donor with HPV-associated anogenital cancer.

The chain combines TRBV30 with TRBJ1-1; unclear D gene. Looked up from germline, CDR1 is GTSNPN and CDR2 is SVGIG (reference sequence). CDR3 length: 12 residues. V was pared by 0 bases and J by 1 base, with 3 bases between. This CDR3 reads CAWSVWNTEAFF. For the CDR3, the DNA is TGTGCCTGGAGTGTATGGAACACTGAAGCTTTCTTT. Together with reference TRBV30 and TRBJ1-1, the CDR3 gives the full variable domain: SQTIHQWPATLVQPVGSPLSLECTVEGTSNPNLYWYRQAAGRGLQLLFYSVGIGQISSEVPQNLSASRPQDRQFILSSKKLLLSDSGFYLCAWSVWNTEAFFGQGTRLTVV.

V and J are TRBV30 and TRBJ1-3; D remains ambiguous. Trimming took off 0 bases at V and 0 bases at J, with 9 bases between the two ends. The germline V gene has CDR1 GTSNPN and CDR2 SVGIG (reference sequence). This CDR3 contains 15 residues. The CDR3 loop is CAWSVRQASGNTIYF. The CDR3 bases are TGTGCCTGGAGTGTACGACAAGCCTCTGGAAACACCATATATTTT.

The chain uses TRBV5-8 and TRBJ2-7, with D maybe TRBD2 (5 bases). The germline CDR1 and CDR2 sequences are SGHTS and YDEGEE. This CDR3 region has 13 residues. V lost 4 bases and J 10 bases, leaving 18 bases between the germline ends. The CDR3 region has the DNA TGTGCCAGCAGCATCCGACGGCTAGCAGAACAGTACTTC. Translating it yields CASSIRRLAEQYF.

This clone is deemed medium-sized. This rearrangement joins TRBV19 to TRBJ1-6, with D possibly being TRBD1 (5 bases). Germline CDR1 is LNHDA and CDR2 is SQIVND (reference sequence). The CDR3 runs 15 residues. Trimming removed 3 bases at V and 10 bases at J, with 16 bases between. DNA for the CDR3: TGTGCCAGTAGTATGTACGACAGTCGAGAATCACCCCTCCACTTT. It codes for CASSMYDSRESPLHF. The whole variable domain, filled in from reference TRBV19 and TRBJ1-6, reads DGGITQSPKYLFRKEGQNVTLSCEQNLNHDAMYWYRQDPGQGLRLIYYSQIVNDFQKGDIAEGYSVSREKKESFPLTVTSAQKNPTAFYLCASSMYDSRESPLHFGNGTRLTVT.

The chain carries TRBV10-3 and TRBJ1-1, with D maybe TRBD1 (5 bases). CDR1 and CDR2 from the germline V gene are ENHRY and SYGVKD. V was cut by 2 bases and J by 6 bases, with 19 bases left in between. CDR3 length: 16 amino acids. The CDR3 here is CAISEPGPVGGAEAFF. CDR3 nucleotide sequence: TGTGCCATCAGTGAGCCGGGCCCGGTCGGGGGAGCTGAAGCTTTCTTT.

In its sample, this clone was seen once. The gene calls are TRBV29-1 and TRBJ2-2; 11 nucleotides line up with TRBD1. The trim removed 7 bases at V and 1 base at J, leaving 2 bases unmatched. This CDR3 spans 14 amino acids. The V gene's germline CDR1 is SQVTM and CDR2 ANQGSEA. This CDR3 reads CSGGTGGNTGELFF. In DNA, the CDR3 is TGCAGCGGCGGGACAGGGGGGAACACCGGGGAGCTGTTTTTT.

The gene calls are TRBV19 and TRBJ2-4, with 10 bases lining up with TRBD1. Trimming took 3 bases from V and 1 from J; bases not matched to a gene: 6. The CDR3 is 17 amino acids. CDR1 is LNHDA and CDR2 is SQIVND in the germline V gene (reference sequence). The CDR3 coding sequence is TGTGCCAGTAGTATGCAAATGGGACAGGGGGCCAAAAACATTCAGTACTTC. Amino acids: CASSMQMGQGAKNIQYF.

This clone was seen a single time. The chain combines TRBV27 with TRBJ2-3; 9 bases line up with TRBD2. The germline V gene encodes CDR1 MNHEY and CDR2 SMNVEV (reference sequence). V was pared by 7 bases and J by 4 bases, with 9 bases of the junction left unmatched. The CDR3 covers 15 residues. Here the CDR3 DNA reads TGTGCCAGCACCCCGGGGCGCGGGAGGGCAGATACGCAGTATTTT. Protein: CASTPGRGRADTQYF.

The V call is TRBV5-1, the J call TRBJ1-1, with D possibly TRBD1 on 6 matching bases. V was clipped by 0 bases and J by 2 bases, with 17 bases between them. The CDR3 totals 17 residues. From germline, CDR1 is SGHRS and CDR2 YFSETQ. CDR3 amino acids: CASSLAGNRASNTEAFF. In DNA form, the CDR3 reads TGCGCCAGCAGCTTGGCGGGAAACAGGGCTTCTAACACTGAAGCTTTCTTT.

The genes are TRBV7-2 and TRBJ2-3, with D tentatively TRBD2 (5 bases). This CDR3 spans 15 amino acids. Trimming took off 4 bases at V and 3 bases at J, with 14 bases between the two ends. Germline CDR1 is SGHTA and CDR2 is FQGNSA. The chain's CDR3 is CASSSHGVETDTQYF. The CDR3 DNA sequence: TGTGCCAGCAGCTCCCACGGGGTAGAGACAGATACGCAGTATTTT.